This entry concerns a single T cell receptor beta chain. Antigen specificity is unknown. This entry comes from a study of shared clonotypes between healthy human individuals. Study results and limitations: The authors expected sequencing depth to affect clonotype sharing among donors.

Every one of the donors was a Caucasian adult that lived in Nashville, Tennessee. Genomic DNA of unsorted samples came from 90 million or so PBMCs. The table came from immunoSEQ multiplex PCR; TCRdb's copy has only in-frame clones and leaves some out. The data hold 450,000 to 500,000 clones, with 70% to 80% observed a single time. The length of the CDR3 is 16 residues. Trimming cost V 6 bases and J 4 bases, with 21 bases left between them. From germline, CDR1 is MGHDK and CDR2 SYGVNS. This receptor was taken from a woman between 35 and 50 years old in good health. Some clones in this sample may be carry-over from other donors' samples. J is TRBJ2-5 and V is TRBV25-1; D possibly corresponds to TRBD2 (5 bases). Sequenced sample: PBMCs. The DNA of the CDR3 is TGTGCCAGCAGCGTGACCGGGAAAAAGAGGGCAGAGACCCAGTACTTC. Translated: CASSVTGKKRAETQYF.